The 27 T cell receptor beta chains in this list originate from one sample, sequenced in a study of blood T cell repertoires in COVID-19. Sequenced by immunoSEQ multiplex PCR; TCRdb stores in-frame clones only, minus some. The sample lists roughly 200,000 clones; roughly 76% were seen once. Sequencing used peripheral blood. These receptors were taken from a woman aged 50 to 60 with active or convalescent COVID-19.

The gene calls are TRBV18 and TRBJ1-3; possibly TRBD1 for D (5 bases). Trimming stripped 1 base from V and 0 bases from J, with 13 bases between. The CDR3 runs to 17 residues. CDR1 KGHSH and CDR2 LQKENI come from the germline V gene. CDR3 amino acids: CASSPRLQGLSGNTIYF. The CDR3 DNA sequence: TGTGCCAGCTCACCACGTCTGCAGGGCCTCTCTGGAAACACCATATATTTT. Complete variable domain (other parts from reference TRBV18 and TRBJ1-3): NAGVMQNPRHLVRRRGQEARLRCSPMKGHSHVYWYRQLPEEGLKFMVYLQKENIIDESGMPKERFSAEFPKEGPSILRIQQVVRGDSAAYFCASSPRLQGLSGNTIYFGEGSWLTVV.

V and J are TRBV14 and TRBJ2-3, with D tentatively TRBD2 (6 bases). V lost 6 bases and J 7 bases, leaving 8 bases between the germline ends. Germline CDR1 SGHDN, CDR2 FVKESK. This CDR3 is built from 11 residues. CDR3 DNA: TGTGCCAGCAGTCTAGCGTATACGCAGTATTTT. Translated: CASSLAYTQYF.

CDR3 sequence reads: CASSGGTGGEKLFF. CDR3 nucleotides: TGTGCCAGTAGTGGCGGGACAGGGGGTGAAAAACTGTTTTTT. The chain combines TRBV19 with TRBJ1-4; 11 bases map to TRBD1. J lost 7 bases, V lost 5 bases, and 3 bases had no gene match. This CDR3 is built from 14 residues. CDR1 is LNHDA and CDR2 is SQIVND in the germline V gene (reference sequence).

The chain couples TRBV7-2 to TRBJ1-1; 9 positions agree with TRBD1. This CDR3 is built from 14 residues. Trimming at V came to 6 bases and at J to 10 bases, leaving 12 bases not matched to a gene. In germline, CDR1 is SGHTA, CDR2 FQGNSA. The CDR3 sequence: CASSSTGTGIGAFF. CDR3 nucleotides: TGTGCCAGCAGTTCGACCGGGACAGGGATCGGAGCTTTCTTT.

This rearrangement joins TRBV9 to TRBJ2-3; TRBD2 matches 9 bases. Germline V lookup: CDR1 SGDLS, CDR2 YYNGEE. V lost 3 bases to trimming and J lost 1 base; unmatched junction nucleotides: 3. This CDR3 is 15 amino acids long. CDR3 sequence reads: CASSDSGSGTDTQYF. CDR3 sequence (DNA): TGTGCCAGCAGCGATAGCGGGAGTGGCACAGATACGCAGTATTTT. The whole variable domain, filled in from reference TRBV9 and TRBJ2-3, reads DSGVTQTPKHLITATGQRVTLRCSPRSGDLSVYWYQQSLDQGLQFLIQYYNGEERAKGNILERFSAQQFPDLHSELNLSSLELGDSALYFCASSDSGSGTDTQYFGPGTRLTVL.

The chain carries TRBV30 and TRBJ1-3; maybe TRBD1 (6 bases). Germline CDR1 GTSNPN, CDR2 SVGIG (reference sequence). The CDR3 covers 18 residues. Trimming took off 5 bases at V and 7 bases at J, with 30 bases between the two ends. CDR3 region: CAWDTRGQSPISGNTIYF. CDR3 nucleotide sequence: TGTGCCTGGGATACACGGGGACAATCCCCCATTAGTGGGAACACCATATATTTT.

The chain has TRBV27 and TRBJ2-7; 7 nucleotides agree with TRBD2. This CDR3 is built from 15 residues. The V gene end was trimmed by 3 bases and the J gene end by 0 bases; junction bases not matched to a gene: 5. CDR1 MNHEY and CDR2 SMNVEV come from the germline V gene (reference sequence). The DNA of the CDR3 is TGTGCCAGCAGTTTGCGGCGGGAGTACTCCTACGAGCAGTACTTC. Translation: CASSLRREYSYEQYF.

This chain uses TRBV20-1 with TRBJ2-5, with 9 bases fitting TRBD2. CDR1 and CDR2 (germline): DFQATT, SNEGSKA (reference sequence). The V and J ends lost 3 bases and 4 bases, in that order; junction bases with no gene match: 9. The CDR3 totals 15 residues. CDR3 in amino acids: CSASPSGARGETQYF. DNA for the CDR3: TGCAGTGCTAGTCCTAGCGGGGCGCGGGGAGAGACCCAGTACTTC.

The chain employs TRBV7-3 and TRBJ1-2; 9 positions match TRBD1. This CDR3 region has 12 residues. Germline trimming cut 10 bases from V and 7 bases from J; bases unmatched to any gene: 7. CDR1 is SGHTA and CDR2 is FQGTGA in the germline V gene. CDR3 coding DNA: TGTGCCACCCCACAGGGGGCCTTTGGCTACACCTTC. It yields the protein CATPQGAFGYTF.

The table lists this clone with a count of one. This rearrangement joins TRBV2 to TRBJ2-5; TRBD1 aligns across 7 bases. This CDR3 comprises 13 residues. Per the germline V gene, CDR1 is SNHLY and CDR2 is FYNNEI. V shed 2 bases and J 7 bases; nucleotides not matched to a gene: 4. CDR3 DNA: TGTGCCAGCAGTGAAAGTTGGACAGGGACCCAGTACTTC. Translated: CASSESWTGTQYF. Complete variable domain (other parts from reference TRBV2 and TRBJ2-5): EPEVTQTPSHQVTQMGQEVILRCVPISNHLYFYWYRQILGQKVEFLVSFYNNEISEKSEIFDDQFSVERPDGSNFTLKIRSTKLEDSAMYFCASSESWTGTQYFGPGTRLLVL.

The chain is built from TRBV30 and TRBJ2-2; 10 nucleotides line up with TRBD1. In germline, CDR1 is GTSNPN, CDR2 SVGIG (reference sequence). There are 16 residues in the CDR3. V was clipped by 3 bases and J by 2 bases; unmatched bases: 6. This CDR3 is CAWSARDRGNTGELFF. Here the CDR3 DNA reads TGTGCCTGGAGCGCCCGGGACAGGGGCAACACCGGGGAGCTGTTTTTT.

CDR3 nucleotides: TGTGCCAGCAGTGCAAGCATGAACACTGAAGCTTTCTTT. As protein: CASSASMNTEAFF. The chain links TRBV2 to TRBJ1-1, with D hard to call. CDR1 SNHLY and CDR2 FYNNEI come from the germline V gene. The V gene lost 4 bases and the J gene lost 0 bases, with 6 bases spanning the gap. The CDR3 consists of 13 residues.

In this sample, this clone turned up once. The chain carries TRBV7-2 and TRBJ1-1; D perhaps matches TRBD1 (6 bases). Germline lookup yields CDR1 SGHTA and CDR2 FQGNSA. V was clipped by 6 bases and J by 1 base, with 9 bases between them. The CDR3 length is 13 residues. Written as DNA, the CDR3 is TGTGCCAGCAGACTGGGACAGAACACTGAAGCTTTCTTT. It is translated as CASRLGQNTEAFF. The variable domain in full, with the rest retrieved from reference TRBV7-2 and TRBJ1-1, is GAGVSQSPSNKVTEKGKDVELRCDPISGHTALYWYRQSLGQGLEFLIYFQGNSAPDKSGLPSDRFSAERTGGSVSTLTIQRTQQEDSAVYLCASRLGQNTEAFFGQGTRLTVV.

V and J are TRBV7-2 and TRBJ2-5; D possibly corresponds to TRBD2 (6 bases). Deletions cut 0 bases from V and 2 bases from J, with 13 bases between. This CDR3 has 16 residues. CDR1 SGHTA and CDR2 FQGNSA come from the germline V gene. CDR3: CASSLAGGSGQETQYF. CDR3 nucleotides: TGTGCCAGCAGCTTAGCGGGGGGTAGTGGACAAGAGACCCAGTACTTC.

CDR3 sequence: CASRQQNTGELFF. The CDR3 DNA sequence: TGTGCCAGCAGACAACAGAACACCGGGGAGCTGTTTTTT. The chain carries TRBV2 and TRBJ2-2; D gene ambiguous. The CDR3 is made up of 13 amino acids. Germline lookup yields CDR1 SNHLY and CDR2 FYNNEI. The V and J ends lost 6 bases and 1 base respectively, with 6 bases between them.

The chain carries TRBV29-1 and TRBJ2-3; 8 bases line up with TRBD1. The CDR3 runs 14 residues. The germline CDR1 and CDR2 sequences are SQVTM and ANQGSEA. With 5 bases clipped from V and 0 bases from J, the junction kept 4 bases outside the gene matches. CDR3 bases: TGCAGCGTTCCTAGACAGGGGAGCACAGATACGCAGTATTTT. It translates to CSVPRQGSTDTQYF.

The rearrangement links TRBV7-6 to TRBJ2-1; 8 positions agree with TRBD2. Germline V lookup: CDR1 SGHVS, CDR2 FNYEAQ. The ends lost 5 bases at V and 7 bases at J; junction bases unmatched: 7. CDR3 length equals 14 residues. In DNA form, the CDR3 reads TGTGCCAGCAGCATGTGGACTAGCACTAATGAGCAGTTCTTC. Amino acids: CASSMWTSTNEQFF. The full variable domain, rest sourced from reference TRBV7-6 and TRBJ2-1, is GAGVSQSPRYKVTKRGQDVALRCDPISGHVSLYWYRQALGQGPEFLTYFNYEAQQDKSGLPNDRFSAERPEGSISTLTIQRTEQRDSAMYRCASSMWTSTNEQFFGPGTRLTVL.

The rearrangement links TRBV6-1 to TRBJ1-5, with D possibly matching TRBD1 (6 bases). Between the trimmed V and J ends, which lost 1 base and 0 bases, there was a span of 16 bases. Looked up from germline, CDR1 is MNHNS and CDR2 is SASEGT. The CDR3 spans 18 residues. CDR3 DNA sequence: TGTGCCAGCAGTGAAGTCAACCACAGGGTTTATAGCAATCAGCCCCAGCATTTT. Translating it yields CASSEVNHRVYSNQPQHF.

This clone was picked up a small number of times. The chain joins TRBV7-2 to TRBJ1-1, with a weak D call TRBD1 (5 bases). The CDR3 sequence is 15 residues long. Germline V gene sequence: CDR1 SGHTA, CDR2 FQGNSA. Trimming left V 3 bases short and J 7 bases short, with 18 bases between. As DNA, the CDR3 is TGTGCCAGCAGCTTTGGCCGGACACTTGGCGGTGAAGCTTTCTTT. Amino acid sequence: CASSFGRTLGGEAFF. Full variable domain (outside the CDR3, taken from reference TRBV7-2 and TRBJ1-1): GAGVSQSPSNKVTEKGKDVELRCDPISGHTALYWYRQSLGQGLEFLIYFQGNSAPDKSGLPSDRFSAERTGGSVSTLTIQRTQQEDSAVYLCASSFGRTLGGEAFFGQGTRLTVV.

The rearrangement uses TRBV12-3 or TRBV12-4 and TRBJ1-1, with 8 nucleotides matching TRBD1. V dropped 4 bases and J dropped 7; count of bases not matched to a gene: 5. The CDR3 contains 13 residues. This chain's CDR3 is CASSYQGANEAFF. Written as DNA, the CDR3 is TGTGCCAGCAGTTATCAGGGGGCTAATGAAGCTTTCTTT.

The chain recombines TRBV6-6 with TRBJ2-7, with 9 bases that match TRBD2. In germline, CDR1 is MNHNY, CDR2 SVGAGI (reference sequence). The V gene end was trimmed by 2 bases and the J gene end by 2 bases; junction bases not matched to a gene: 1. This CDR3 contains 14 residues. The CDR3 region has the DNA TGTGCCAGCAGTTACCTAGCGGGGACCTACGAGCAGTACTTC. The encoded protein is CASSYLAGTYEQYF.

The J gene is TRBJ2-7, the V gene TRBV27; 9 bases align to TRBD1. Germline CDR1 and CDR2: MNHEY and SMNVEV (reference sequence). CDR3 length: 14 residues. J was trimmed by 2 bases and V by 3 bases; bases with no gene match: 2. The CDR3 nucleotides are TGTGCCAGCAGTTTGGGACAGGGTGCCTACGAGCAGTACTTC. Translating it yields CASSLGQGAYEQYF.

This chain uses TRBV7-2 with TRBJ2-1, with D possibly matching TRBD1 (6 bases). V was pared by 5 bases and J by 4 bases, with 12 bases between. Germline CDR1 SGHTA, CDR2 FQGNSA. CDR3 length equals 14 residues. CDR3 sequence (DNA): TGTGCCAGCAGCGCCGACAGGCAATACAATGAGCAGTTCTTC. Its protein is CASSADRQYNEQFF.

The CDR3 protein is CASSLDGGRNTEAFF. For the CDR3, the DNA is TGTGCCAGCAGCTTGGACGGGGGGCGGAACACTGAAGCTTTCTTT. J is TRBJ1-1 and V is TRBV5-8; tentatively, D is TRBD1 (6 bases). The CDR3 spans 15 residues. Trimming cost V 0 bases and J 1 base, with 10 bases left between them. CDR1 and CDR2 (germline): SGHTS, YDEGEE.

This clone has only one observation. V gene TRBV19 combines with J gene TRBJ1-5, with a tentative D call TRBD1 (5 bases). Trimming removed 5 bases from V and 0 bases from J, with 11 bases in between. Germline CDR1 reads LNHDA; CDR2 reads SQIVND (reference sequence). CDR3 length equals 15 residues. The CDR3 here is CASSWTPHSNQPQHF. CDR3 nucleotides: TGTGCCAGTAGTTGGACACCCCATAGCAATCAGCCCCAGCATTTT.

This chain connects TRBV28 to TRBJ1-1; no clear D gene. The CDR3 contains 16 residues. Per germline, CDR1 MDHEN and CDR2 SYDVKM. The V and J ends lost 5 bases and 0 bases respectively, with 16 bases between them. The CDR3, as DNA: TGTGCCAGCAGTCCCCAACTAGCGGTCCTGAACACTGAAGCTTTCTTT. As protein: CASSPQLAVLNTEAFF.

The chain uses TRBV12-5 and TRBJ2-2; 7 bases align to TRBD2. After removal of 0 bases from V and 7 bases from J, the junction contained 17 bases not matched to a gene. This CDR3 has 19 residues. CDR1 is LGHNT and CDR2 is FRNRAP in the germline V gene. The CDR3 DNA is TGTGCTAGTGGTTTGGTCCCCCGTTGGGGAGGGACCGGAGACGGGGAGCTGTTTTTT. Its protein product is CASGLVPRWGGTGDGELFF. The full variable domain, completed using reference TRBV12-5 and TRBJ2-2, is DARVTQTPRHKVTEMGQEVTMRCQPILGHNTVFWYRQTMMQGLELLAYFRNRAPLDDSGMPKDRFSAEMPDATLATLKIQPSEPRDSAVYFCASGLVPRWGGTGDGELFFGEGSRLTVL.